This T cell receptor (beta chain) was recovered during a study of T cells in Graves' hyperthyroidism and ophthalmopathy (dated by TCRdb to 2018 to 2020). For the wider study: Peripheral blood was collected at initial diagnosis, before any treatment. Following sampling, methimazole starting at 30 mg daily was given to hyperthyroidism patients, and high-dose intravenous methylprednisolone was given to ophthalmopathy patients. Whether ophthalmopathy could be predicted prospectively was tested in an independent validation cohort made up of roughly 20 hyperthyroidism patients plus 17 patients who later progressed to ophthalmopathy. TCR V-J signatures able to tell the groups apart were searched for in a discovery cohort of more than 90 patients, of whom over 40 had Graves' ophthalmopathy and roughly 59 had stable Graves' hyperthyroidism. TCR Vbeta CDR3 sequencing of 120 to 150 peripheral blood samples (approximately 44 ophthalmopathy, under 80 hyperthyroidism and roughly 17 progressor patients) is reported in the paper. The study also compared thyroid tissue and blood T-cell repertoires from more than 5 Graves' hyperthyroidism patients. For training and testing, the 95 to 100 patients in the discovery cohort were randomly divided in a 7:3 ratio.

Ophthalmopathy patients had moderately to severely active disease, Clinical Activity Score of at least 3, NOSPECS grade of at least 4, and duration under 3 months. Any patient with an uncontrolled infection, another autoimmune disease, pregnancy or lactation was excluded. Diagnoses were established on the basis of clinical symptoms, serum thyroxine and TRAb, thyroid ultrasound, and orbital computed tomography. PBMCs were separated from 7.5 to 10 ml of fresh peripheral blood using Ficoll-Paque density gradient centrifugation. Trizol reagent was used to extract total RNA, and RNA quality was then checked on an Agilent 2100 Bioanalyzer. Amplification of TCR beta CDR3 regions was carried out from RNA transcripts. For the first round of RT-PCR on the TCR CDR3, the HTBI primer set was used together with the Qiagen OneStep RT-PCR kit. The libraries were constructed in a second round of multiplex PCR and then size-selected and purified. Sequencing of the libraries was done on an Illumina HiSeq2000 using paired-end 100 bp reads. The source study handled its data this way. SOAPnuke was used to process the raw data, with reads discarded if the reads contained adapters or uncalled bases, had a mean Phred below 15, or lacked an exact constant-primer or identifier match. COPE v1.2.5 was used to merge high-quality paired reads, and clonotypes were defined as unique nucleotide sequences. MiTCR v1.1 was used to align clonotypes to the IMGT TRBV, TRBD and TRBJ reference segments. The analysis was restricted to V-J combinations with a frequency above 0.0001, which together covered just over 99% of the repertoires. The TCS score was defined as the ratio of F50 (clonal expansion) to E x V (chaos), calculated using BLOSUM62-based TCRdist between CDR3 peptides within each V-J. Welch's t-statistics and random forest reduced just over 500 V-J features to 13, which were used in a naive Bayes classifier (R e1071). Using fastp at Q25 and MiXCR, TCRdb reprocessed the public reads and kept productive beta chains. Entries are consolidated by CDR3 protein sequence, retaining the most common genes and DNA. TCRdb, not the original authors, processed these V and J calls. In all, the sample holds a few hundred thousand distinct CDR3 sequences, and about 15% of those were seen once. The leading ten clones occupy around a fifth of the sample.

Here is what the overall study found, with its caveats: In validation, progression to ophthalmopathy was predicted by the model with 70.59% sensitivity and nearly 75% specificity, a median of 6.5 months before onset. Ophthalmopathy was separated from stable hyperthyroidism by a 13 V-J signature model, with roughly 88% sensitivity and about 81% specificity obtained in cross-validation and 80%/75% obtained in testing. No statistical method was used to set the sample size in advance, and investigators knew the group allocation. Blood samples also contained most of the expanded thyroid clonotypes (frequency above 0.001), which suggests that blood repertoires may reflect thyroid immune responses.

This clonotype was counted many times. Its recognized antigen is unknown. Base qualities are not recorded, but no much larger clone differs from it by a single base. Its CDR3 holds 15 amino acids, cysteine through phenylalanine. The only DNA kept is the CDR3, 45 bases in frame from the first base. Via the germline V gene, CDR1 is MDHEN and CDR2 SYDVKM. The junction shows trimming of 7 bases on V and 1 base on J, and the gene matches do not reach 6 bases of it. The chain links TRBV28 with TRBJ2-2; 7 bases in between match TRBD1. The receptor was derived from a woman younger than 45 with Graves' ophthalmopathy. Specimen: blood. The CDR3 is CASTPGQQNTGELFF. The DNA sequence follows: TGTGCCAGCACACCGGGACAGCAGAACACCGGGGAGCTGTTTTTT.